A selection of T cell receptor beta chains follows, all from one sample in a study of shared clonotypes between healthy human individuals. Produced via immunoSEQ multiplex PCR; TCRdb's table is partial and in-frame only. The sample carries approximately 590,000 clones, about 95% recorded once. Source material: naive CD8+ T cells sorted from blood. All receptors derive from a woman in her 30s in good health. Each CDR3 is given with its conserved first and last residue. The D gene is left open where the match is weak. Only part of the rows carry a size: once, few, many, or a class if the clone is expanded.

V	size	J	D	CDR3	DNA
TRBV11-2	.	TRBJ2-3	TRBD1	CASSLFYGGQGRTDTQYF	TGTGCCAGCAGCTTATTTTACGGGGGACAGGGTCGCACAGATACGCAGTATTTT
TRBV27	.	TRBJ2-1	TRBD1	CASSLGQGNEQFF	TGTGCCAGCAGCCTAGGACAGGGCAATGAGCAGTTCTTC
TRBV4-2	.	TRBJ1-4	TRBD1	CASSQSFETGSSLTSVNEKLFF	TGTGCCAGCAGCCAGAGTTTTGAGACAGGGTCCAGCCTCACTAGCGTTAATGAAAAACTGTTTTTT
TRBV28	.	TRBJ1-3	TRBD1	CASSLVFRGEGNTIYF	TGTGCCAGCAGTTTAGTATTCAGGGGGGAAGGAAACACCATATATTTT
TRBV10-1	.	TRBJ2-1	TRBD2	CARDGTSGPNPYNEQFF	TGCGCCAGAGACGGTACTAGCGGACCGAACCCATACAATGAGCAGTTCTTC
TRBV29-1	once	TRBJ1-2	.	CSVTTELEGYTF	TGCAGCGTTACAACAGAACTAGAAGGCTACACCTTC
TRBV28	.	TRBJ1-4	.	CASSLVDFNEKLFF	TGTGCCAGCAGTTTGGTCGATTTTAATGAAAAACTGTTTTTT
TRBV7-9	.	TRBJ2-7	.	CASSLAGMEQYF	TGTGCCAGCAGCTTGGCGGGGATGGAGCAGTACTTC
TRBV4-1	.	TRBJ2-7	.	CASSQGTVYEQYF	TGCGCCAGCAGCCAGGGAACAGTCTACGAGCAGTACTTC
TRBV11-2	.	TRBJ2-5	TRBD1	CASSSIQGETQYF	TGTGCCAGCAGCTCCATACAGGGGGAGACCCAGTACTTC
TRBV2	once	TRBJ2-3	.	CASIPGLTNTDTQYF	TGTGCCAGCATTCCGGGGCTCACCAACACAGATACGCAGTATTTT
TRBV19	.	TRBJ1-1	.	CASSNLLRDTEAFF	TGTGCCAGTAGTAATCTGCTGAGGGACACTGAAGCTTTCTTT
TRBV19	.	TRBJ1-1	.	CASSGREAFF	TGTGCCAGTAGTGGCAGGGAAGCTTTCTTT
TRBV28	.	TRBJ1-5	TRBD1	CASSWGQPIQPQHF	TGTGCCAGCAGTTGGGGACAGCCGATTCAGCCCCAGCATTTT
TRBV11-2	.	TRBJ2-7	.	CASSLEAQGGIYEQYF	TGTGCCAGCAGCTTAGAGGCCCAGGGGGGGATCTACGAGCAGTACTTC
TRBV27	.	TRBJ2-5	TRBD2	CASSPGTSGRETQYF	TGTGCCAGCAGTCCCGGGACTAGCGGGAGAGAGACCCAGTACTTC
TRBV4-2	few	TRBJ2-7	TRBD2	CASSQDHRTSHEQYF	TGTGCCAGCAGCCAAGATCATCGGACTAGCCACGAGCAGTACTTC
TRBV28	once	TRBJ2-2	TRBD1	CASSPDRRNTGELFF	TGTGCCAGCAGTCCGGACAGGAGAAACACCGGGGAGCTGTTTTTT
TRBV7-8	.	TRBJ1-5	TRBD1	CASSGRGYSNQPQHF	TGTGCCAGCAGCGGCAGGGGGTATAGCAATCAGCCCCAGCATTTT
TRBV2	.	TRBJ2-1	.	CASSEAAGTLNSREQFF	TGTGCCAGCAGTGAAGCGGCTGGGACTCTGAACTCTCGTGAGCAGTTCTTC
TRBV27	.	TRBJ2-5	.	CASSGTVGIQETQYF	TGTGCCAGCAGTGGTACGGTTGGGATTCAAGAGACCCAGTACTTC
TRBV6-5	.	TRBJ2-7	.	CASSYGAGGMEEQYF	TGTGCCAGCAGTTACGGGGCAGGGGGGATGGAGGAGCAGTACTTC
TRBV19	.	TRBJ2-7	TRBD2	CASSNGPSGIYEQYF	TGTGCCAGTAGTAACGGGCCTAGCGGAATCTACGAGCAGTACTTC
TRBV2	.	TRBJ2-1	TRBD1	CASSWTGAPNEQFF	TGTGCCAGCAGTTGGACAGGGGCCCCCAATGAGCAGTTCTTC
TRBV29-1	.	TRBJ1-1	.	CSVGGGRLKGTEAFF	TGCAGCGTTGGGGGGGGCAGGCTAAAGGGAACTGAAGCTTTCTTT
TRBV10-3	.	TRBJ1-4	.	CAISEDIRETNEKLFF	TGTGCCATCAGTGAGGATATCAGGGAAACTAATGAAAAACTGTTTTTT
TRBV6-5	.	TRBJ1-1	.	CASSYSDTQTEAFF	TGTGCCAGCAGTTACTCGGACACCCAAACTGAAGCTTTCTTT
TRBV7-8	once	TRBJ2-3	.	CASSFDTLSTDTQYF	TGTGCCAGCAGCTTTGATACACTAAGCACAGATACGCAGTATTTT
TRBV28	.	TRBJ2-7	.	CASSWFGYEQYF	TGTGCCAGCAGTTGGTTCGGGTACGAGCAGTACTTC
TRBV10-1	.	TRBJ2-5	.	CASSEGGDEQYF	TGCGCCAGCAGTGAGGGAGGCGATGAGCAGTACTTC
TRBV13	.	TRBJ2-7	TRBD1	CASSTGTGFSYEQYF	TGTGCCAGCAGCACGGGGACAGGGTTTTCCTACGAGCAGTACTTC